This record concerns one TCR beta chain sequence. Its cognate antigen is unknown. Sequencing was performed with immunoSEQ multiplex PCR; in TCRdb, only in-frame clones are kept and a portion is missing. The data hold tens of thousands of clones, with 78% observed a single time. The source of the sample is a study of PD-1 blockade in classical Hodgkin lymphoma. The time point denotes: cycle 4 day 1 (C4D1), after five to seven weeks of nivolumab. Following autologous stem cell transplantation, relapse occurred in every patient, and exposure to brentuximab vedotin varied. The CDR3 contains 15 residues. Germline lookup yields CDR1 SGHDT and CDR2 YYEEEE. V shed 4 bases and J shed 2 bases, with 16 bases lying between them. Study-wide results and caveats: Diminished baseline TCR diversity has been reported in newly diagnosed patients relative to healthy donors. Complete responders had baseline diversity similar to newly diagnosed patients.

The starting material was peripheral blood mononuclear cells (PBMCs), obtained before the fourth cycle of nivolumab. The chain uses TRBV5-6 and TRBJ2-7; D is possibly TRBD1 (7 bases). This clonotype was obtained from a human donor with classical Hodgkin lymphoma. CDR3 nucleotides: TGTGCCAGCAGCATGGGGGGACAGATAGCCTACGAGCAGTACTTC. Protein sequence: CASSMGGQIAYEQYF.